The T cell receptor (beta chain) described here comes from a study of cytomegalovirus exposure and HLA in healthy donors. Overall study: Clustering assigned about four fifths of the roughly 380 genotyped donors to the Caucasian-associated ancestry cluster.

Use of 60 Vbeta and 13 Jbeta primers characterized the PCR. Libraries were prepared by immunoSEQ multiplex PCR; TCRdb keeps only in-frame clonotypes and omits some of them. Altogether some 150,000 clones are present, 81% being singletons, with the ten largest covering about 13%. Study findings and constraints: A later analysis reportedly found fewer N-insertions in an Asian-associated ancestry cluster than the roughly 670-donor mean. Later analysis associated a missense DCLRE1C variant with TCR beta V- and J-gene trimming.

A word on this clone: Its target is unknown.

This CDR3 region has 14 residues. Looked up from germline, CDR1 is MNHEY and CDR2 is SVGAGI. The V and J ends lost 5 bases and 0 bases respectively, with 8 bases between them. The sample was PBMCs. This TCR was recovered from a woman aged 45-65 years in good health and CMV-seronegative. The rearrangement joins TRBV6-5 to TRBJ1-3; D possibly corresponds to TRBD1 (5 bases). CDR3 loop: CASSMTASGNTIYF. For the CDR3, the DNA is TGTGCCAGCAGTATGACAGCCTCTGGAAACACCATATATTTT.